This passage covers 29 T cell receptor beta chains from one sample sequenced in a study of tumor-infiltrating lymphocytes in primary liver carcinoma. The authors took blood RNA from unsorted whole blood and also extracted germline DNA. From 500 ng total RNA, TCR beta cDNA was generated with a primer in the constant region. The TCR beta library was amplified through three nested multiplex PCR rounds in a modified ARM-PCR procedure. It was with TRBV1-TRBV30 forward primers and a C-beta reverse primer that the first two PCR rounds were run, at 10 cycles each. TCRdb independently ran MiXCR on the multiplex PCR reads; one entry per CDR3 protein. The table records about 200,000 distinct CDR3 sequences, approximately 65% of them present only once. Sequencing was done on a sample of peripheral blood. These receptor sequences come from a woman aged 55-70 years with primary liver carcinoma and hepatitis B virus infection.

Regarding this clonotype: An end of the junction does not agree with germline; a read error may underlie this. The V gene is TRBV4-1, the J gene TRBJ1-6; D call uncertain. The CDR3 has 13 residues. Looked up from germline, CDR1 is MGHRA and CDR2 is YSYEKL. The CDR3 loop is CASSQEGVPPLHF. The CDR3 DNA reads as TGCGCCAGCAGTCAAGAAGGAGTTCCACCCCTCCACTTT.

CDR3 region: CASNSRLAGVEEQYF. DNA for the CDR3: TGTGCCAGCAATTCCAGACTAGCGGGAGTAGAGGAGCAGTACTTC. This sequence joins TRBV28 and TRBJ2-7; 12 positions agree with TRBD2. Germline V lookup: CDR1 MDHEN, CDR2 SYDVKM. The CDR3 sequence is 15 residues long. With 7 bases clipped from V and 7 bases from J, the junction kept 11 bases outside the gene matches.

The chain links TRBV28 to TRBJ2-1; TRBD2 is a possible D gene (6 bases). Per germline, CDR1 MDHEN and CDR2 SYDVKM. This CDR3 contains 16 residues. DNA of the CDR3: TGTGCAGGCAGTCTCCCGGGTGGGGGGTTTTTCAATGAGCAGTTCTTC. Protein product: CAGSLPGGGFFNEQFF.

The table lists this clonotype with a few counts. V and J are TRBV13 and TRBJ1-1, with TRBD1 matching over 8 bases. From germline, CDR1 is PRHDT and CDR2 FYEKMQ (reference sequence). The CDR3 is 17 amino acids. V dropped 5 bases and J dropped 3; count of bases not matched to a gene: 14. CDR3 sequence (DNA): TGTGCCAGCAGCCCCGTGCCAGACAGGGGAGGTTACACTGAAGCTTTCTTT. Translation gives CASSPVPDRGGYTEAFF.

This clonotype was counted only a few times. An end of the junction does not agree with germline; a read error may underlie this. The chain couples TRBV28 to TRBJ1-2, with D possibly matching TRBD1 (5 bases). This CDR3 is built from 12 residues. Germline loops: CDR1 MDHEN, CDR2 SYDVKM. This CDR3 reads CASSRRDRGYTF. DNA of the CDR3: TGTGCCAGCAGCCGACGAGATAGGGGCTACACTTTC.

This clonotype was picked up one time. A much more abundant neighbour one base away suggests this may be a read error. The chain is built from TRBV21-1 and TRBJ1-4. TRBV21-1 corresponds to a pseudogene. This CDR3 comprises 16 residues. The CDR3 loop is CANSSGAGLGNEKLFF. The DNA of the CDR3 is TGTGCCAACAGCAGTGGTGCTGGGCTTGGAAATGAAAAACTGTTTTTT.

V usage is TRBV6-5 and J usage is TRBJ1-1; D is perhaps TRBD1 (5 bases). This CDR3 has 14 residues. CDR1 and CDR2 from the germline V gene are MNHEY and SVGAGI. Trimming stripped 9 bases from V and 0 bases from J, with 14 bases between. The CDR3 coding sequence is TGTGCCAGTAGGAAACAGGACCTGAACACTGAAGCTTTCTTT. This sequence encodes CASRKQDLNTEAFF.

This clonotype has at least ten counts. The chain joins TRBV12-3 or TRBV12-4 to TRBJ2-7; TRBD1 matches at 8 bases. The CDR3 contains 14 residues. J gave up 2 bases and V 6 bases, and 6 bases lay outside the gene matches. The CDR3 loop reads CASSAARGPYEQYF. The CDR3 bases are TGTGCCAGCAGCGCGGCCAGGGGGCCCTACGAGCAGTACTTC.

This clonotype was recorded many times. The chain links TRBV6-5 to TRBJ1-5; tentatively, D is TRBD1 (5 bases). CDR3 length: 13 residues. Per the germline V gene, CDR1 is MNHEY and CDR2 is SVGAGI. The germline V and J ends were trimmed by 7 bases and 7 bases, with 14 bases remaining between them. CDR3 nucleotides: TGTGCCAGCATGGGGGGATTGCGACAGCCCCAGCATTTT. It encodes CASMGGLRQPQHF.

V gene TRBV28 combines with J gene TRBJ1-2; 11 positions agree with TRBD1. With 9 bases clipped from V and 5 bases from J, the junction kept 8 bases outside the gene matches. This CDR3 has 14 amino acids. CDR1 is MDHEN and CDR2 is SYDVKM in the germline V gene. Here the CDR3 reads CASSSDRGRYGYTF. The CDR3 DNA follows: TGTGCCAGTTCTTCGGACAGGGGGCGGTATGGCTACACCTTC.

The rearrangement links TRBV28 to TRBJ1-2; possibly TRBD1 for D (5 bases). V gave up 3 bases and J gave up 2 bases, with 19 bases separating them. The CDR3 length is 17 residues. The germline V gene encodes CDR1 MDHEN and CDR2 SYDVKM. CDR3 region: CASSLGGAQDINYGYTF. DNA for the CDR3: TGTGCCAGCAGTTTGGGAGGGGCCCAGGATATCAACTATGGCTACACCTTC.

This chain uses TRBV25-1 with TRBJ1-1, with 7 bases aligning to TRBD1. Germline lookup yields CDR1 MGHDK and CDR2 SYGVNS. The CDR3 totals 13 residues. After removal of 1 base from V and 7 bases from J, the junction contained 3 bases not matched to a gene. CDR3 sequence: CASSELWDSEAFF. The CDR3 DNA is TGTGCCAGCAGTGAATTATGGGACAGTGAAGCTTTCTTT.

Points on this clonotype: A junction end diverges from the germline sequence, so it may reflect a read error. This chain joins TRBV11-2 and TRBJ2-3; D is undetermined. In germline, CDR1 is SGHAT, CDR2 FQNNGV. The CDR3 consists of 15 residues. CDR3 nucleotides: TGTTCCAACAGCTTAATACCCGGCGCTACAGACACGCAGTATTTT. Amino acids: CSNSLIPGATDTQYF.

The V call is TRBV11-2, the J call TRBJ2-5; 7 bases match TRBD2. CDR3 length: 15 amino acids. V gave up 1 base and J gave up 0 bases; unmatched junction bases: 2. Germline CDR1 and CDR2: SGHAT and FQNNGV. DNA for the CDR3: TGTGCCAGCAGCTTAGGTGGGGGGGACCAAGAGACCCAGTACTTC. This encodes CASSLGGGDQETQYF.

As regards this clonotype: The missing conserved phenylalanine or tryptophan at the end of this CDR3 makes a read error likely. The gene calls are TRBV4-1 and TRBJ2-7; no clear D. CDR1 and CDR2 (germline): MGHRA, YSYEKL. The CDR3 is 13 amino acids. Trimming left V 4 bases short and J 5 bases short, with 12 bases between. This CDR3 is CASSRVSGDEQYL. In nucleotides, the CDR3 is TGCGCCAGCAGCCGAGTTTCAGGCGACGAGCAGTACCTC.

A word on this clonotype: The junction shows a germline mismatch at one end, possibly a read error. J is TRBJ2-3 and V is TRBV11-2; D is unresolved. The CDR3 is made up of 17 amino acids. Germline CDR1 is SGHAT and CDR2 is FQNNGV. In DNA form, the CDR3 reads TGTGCTAGCAGCCCGAATCGCTGGAGCTGGTTAGGAGATACGCAGTATTTT. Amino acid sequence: CASSPNRWSWLGDTQYF.

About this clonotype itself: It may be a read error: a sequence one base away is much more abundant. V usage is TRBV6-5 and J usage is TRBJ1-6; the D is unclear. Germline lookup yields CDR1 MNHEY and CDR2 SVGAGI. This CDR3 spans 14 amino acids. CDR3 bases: TGTGCCAGCAGTTACTCGGGCAATAATTCACCCCCCCACTTT. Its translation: CASSYSGNNSPPHF.

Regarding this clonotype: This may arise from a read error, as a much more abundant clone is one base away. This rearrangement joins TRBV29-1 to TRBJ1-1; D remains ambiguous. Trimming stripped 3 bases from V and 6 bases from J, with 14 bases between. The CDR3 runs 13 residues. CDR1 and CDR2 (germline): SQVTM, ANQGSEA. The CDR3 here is CSVDLGMHAEAFF. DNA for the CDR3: TGCAGCGTTGACCTCGGTATGCACGCTGAAGCTTTCTTT. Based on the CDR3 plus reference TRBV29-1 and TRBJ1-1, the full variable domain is SAVISQKPSRDICQRGTSLTIQCQVDSQVTMMFWYRQQPGQSLTLIATANQGSEATYESGFVIDKFPISRPNLTFSTLTVSNMSPEDSSIYLCSVDLGMHAEAFFGQGTRLTVV.

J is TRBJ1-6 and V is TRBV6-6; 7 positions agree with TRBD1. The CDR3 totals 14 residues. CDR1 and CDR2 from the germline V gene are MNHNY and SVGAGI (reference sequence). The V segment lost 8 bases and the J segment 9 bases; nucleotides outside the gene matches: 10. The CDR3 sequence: CASADRVLGSPLHF. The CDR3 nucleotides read TGTGCCAGCGCAGACAGGGTCTTAGGTTCACCCCTCCACTTT.

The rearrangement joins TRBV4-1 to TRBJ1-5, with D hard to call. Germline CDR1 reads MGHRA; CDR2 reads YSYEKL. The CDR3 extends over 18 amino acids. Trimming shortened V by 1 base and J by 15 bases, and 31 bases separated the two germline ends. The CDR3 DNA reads TGCGCCAGCAGCCAAGTCTCAGCGGCAGCCTCTAGCAATCAGCCCAGGCATTTT. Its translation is CASSQVSAAASSNQPRHF.

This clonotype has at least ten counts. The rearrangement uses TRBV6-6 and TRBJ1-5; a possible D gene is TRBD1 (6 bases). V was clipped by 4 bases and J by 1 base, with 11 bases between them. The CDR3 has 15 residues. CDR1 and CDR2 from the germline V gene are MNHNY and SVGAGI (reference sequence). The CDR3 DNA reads TGTGCCAGCAGTTTAGGACAGCGAAGCAATCAGCCCCAGCATTTT. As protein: CASSLGQRSNQPQHF.

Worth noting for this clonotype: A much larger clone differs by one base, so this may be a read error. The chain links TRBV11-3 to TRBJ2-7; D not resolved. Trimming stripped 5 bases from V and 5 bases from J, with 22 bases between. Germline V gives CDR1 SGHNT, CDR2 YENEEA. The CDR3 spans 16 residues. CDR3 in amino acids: CASSPGRLWIVNEQYF. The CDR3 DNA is TGTGCCAGCAGCCCCGGACGGCTATGGATCGTAAACGAGCAGTACTTC.

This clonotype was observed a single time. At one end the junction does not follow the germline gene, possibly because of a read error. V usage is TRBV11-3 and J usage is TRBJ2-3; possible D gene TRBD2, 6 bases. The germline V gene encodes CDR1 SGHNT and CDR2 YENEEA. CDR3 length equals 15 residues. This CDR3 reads CANSLGLSGTDTQYF. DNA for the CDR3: TGTGCCAACAGCCTCGGACTTAGCGGCACAGATACACAGTATTTT.

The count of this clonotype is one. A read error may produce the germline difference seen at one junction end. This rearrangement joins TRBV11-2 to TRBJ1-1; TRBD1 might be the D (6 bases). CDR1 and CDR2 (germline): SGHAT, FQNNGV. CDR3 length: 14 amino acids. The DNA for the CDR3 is TGTACCAGCAGCTGGATGTGGGGGGACACTGAAGTTTTCTTT. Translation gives CTSSWMWGDTEVFF.

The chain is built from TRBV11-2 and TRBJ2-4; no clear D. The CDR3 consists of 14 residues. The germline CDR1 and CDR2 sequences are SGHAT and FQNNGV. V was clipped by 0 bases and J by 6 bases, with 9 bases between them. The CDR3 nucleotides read TGTGCCAGCAGCTTAGAGGCTCGTTTAAACATTCAGTACTTC. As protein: CASSLEARLNIQYF. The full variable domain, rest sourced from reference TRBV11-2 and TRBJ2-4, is EAGVAQSPRYKIIEKRQSVAFWCNPISGHATLYWYQQILGQGPKLLIQFQNNGVVDDSQLPKDRFSAERLKGVDSTLKIQPAKLEDSAVYLCASSLEARLNIQYFGAGTRLSVL.

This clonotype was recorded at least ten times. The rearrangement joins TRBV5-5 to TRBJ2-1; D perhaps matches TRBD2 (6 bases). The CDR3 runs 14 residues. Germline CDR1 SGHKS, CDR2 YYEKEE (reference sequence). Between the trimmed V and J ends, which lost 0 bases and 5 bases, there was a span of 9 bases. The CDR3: CASSLVLAHNEQFF. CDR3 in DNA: TGTGCCAGCAGCTTGGTCCTAGCGCACAATGAGCAGTTCTTC.

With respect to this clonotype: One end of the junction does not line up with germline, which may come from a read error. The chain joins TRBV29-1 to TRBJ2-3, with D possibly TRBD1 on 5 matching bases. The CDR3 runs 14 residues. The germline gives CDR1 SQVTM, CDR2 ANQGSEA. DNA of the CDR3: TGCAGCGTTGATGGTCCAAGGGGCACAGATACGCCGTATTTT. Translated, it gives CSVDGPRGTDTPYF.

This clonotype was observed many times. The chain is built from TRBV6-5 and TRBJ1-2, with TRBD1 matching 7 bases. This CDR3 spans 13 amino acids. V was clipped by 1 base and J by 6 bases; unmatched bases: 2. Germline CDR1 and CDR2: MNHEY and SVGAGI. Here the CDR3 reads CASSYFQGDGYTF. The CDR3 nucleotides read TGTGCCAGCAGTTACTTCCAGGGGGATGGCTACACCTTC.

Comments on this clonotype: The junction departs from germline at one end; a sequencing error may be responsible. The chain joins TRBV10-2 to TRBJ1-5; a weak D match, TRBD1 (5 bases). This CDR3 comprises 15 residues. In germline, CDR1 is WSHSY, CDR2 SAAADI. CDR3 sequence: CTSSDAGQRNQPQHF. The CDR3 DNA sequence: TGCACCAGCAGTGATGCAGGGCAGCGTAATCAGCCCCAGCATTTT.